This T cell receptor beta chain was profiled in a study of radiation and T cells in renal cell carcinoma. Time point denoted: blood 2 weeks post-SBRT. As for treatment: 15 Gy SBRT to primary tumor, nephrectomy 4 weeks later. The method was immunoSEQ multiplex PCR; TCRdb's version includes in-frame clones alone and lacks a portion of them. The sample lists 150,000 to 160,000 clones, 87% occurring once. The CDR3 has 13 residues. The germline V gene encodes CDR1 SGDLS and CDR2 YYNGEE. Trimming removed 4 bases from V and 2 bases from J, with 6 bases in between. Concerning this clone: Its antigen is still unknown.

Broader study findings: Pretreatment tumor biopsies were lacking, so baseline clonotypes are unknown.

The material sequenced was blood, taken from a patient whose treatment included radiotherapy and nephrectomy. The sequence came from a woman in her 50s with renal cell carcinoma. J is TRBJ2-2 and V is TRBV9; D is ambiguous. The CDR3: CASSQLNTGELFF. The DNA for the CDR3 is TGTGCCAGCAGCCAGCTAAACACCGGGGAGCTGTTTTTT.